A selection of T cell receptor beta chains follows, all from one sample in a study of blood T cell repertoires in COVID-19. Assay used: immunoSEQ multiplex PCR; TCRdb lists only in-frame clones, some missing. The sample consists of 110,000 or so clones, 88% of them appearing once. Sequencing used peripheral blood. These receptors all come from a woman between 65 and 79 years old who had recovered from COVID-19. Both conserved end residues are part of each CDR3. The order of the fields is D gene, J gene, CDR3 length, V gene, CDR3 protein. The D gene is left open where the match is weak.

. | TRBJ1-3 | 13 | TRBV28 | CASRPGSGNTIYF
TRBD2 | TRBJ2-7 | 16 | TRBV6-6 | CASSSRAGGPPSEQYF
. | TRBJ2-3 | 15 | TRBV5-5 | CASSPLTLFTDTQYF
. | TRBJ2-3 | 15 | TRBV7-3 | CASSLRAGSTDTQYF
TRBD2 | TRBJ2-7 | 15 | TRBV19 | CASSIGLAGTYEQYF
. | TRBJ2-5 | 15 | TRBV7-3 | CASGLLGGVRETQYF
. | TRBJ2-5 | 13 | TRBV3-1/TRBV3-2 | CASSTRGSETQYF
TRBD1 | TRBJ1-4 | 15 | TRBV28 | CASSTGTGRGEKLFF
TRBD1 | TRBJ1-1 | 17 | TRBV28 | CASSLLYGQGANTEAFF
. | TRBJ2-3 | 14 | TRBV28 | CASSLLNGGDTQYF
. | TRBJ2-5 | 13 | TRBV7-3 | CASSLRAGETQYF
. | TRBJ2-7 | 13 | TRBV7-8 | CASSLSQGHEQYF
TRBD1 | TRBJ1-1 | 13 | TRBV6-5 | CASRGDRGVAAFF
. | TRBJ2-6 | 15 | TRBV19 | CASRRQVYGANVLTF
TRBD2 | TRBJ2-1 | 15 | TRBV30 | CAWSPLAGGYNEQFF
. | TRBJ1-2 | 14 | TRBV4-1 | CASSQVGGIYGYTF
. | TRBJ1-1 | 14 | TRBV28 | CASSLIQGNTEAFF
. | TRBJ2-5 | 13 | TRBV18 | CASSPSPRETQYF
. | TRBJ1-5 | 15 | TRBV7-6 | CASSPDSWSNQPQHF
. | TRBJ2-3 | 16 | TRBV2 | CASSYLTAGAADTQYF
. | TRBJ2-7 | 13 | TRBV29-1 | CSVGFGGGYEQYF
. | TRBJ2-4 | 15 | TRBV4-3 | CASSQEVRGGSIQYF
TRBD1 | TRBJ2-5 | 13 | TRBV5-4 | CASSGGQEETQYF
. | TRBJ2-2 | 14 | TRBV19 | CASKSEWVAGELFF
TRBD2 | TRBJ2-1 | 15 | TRBV27 | CASSYGGSSYNEQFF
. | TRBJ1-6 | 19 | TRBV4-2 | CASSAQLVGAGSYNSPLHF
TRBD1 | TRBJ2-7 | 14 | TRBV5-1 | CASSLDRGLGEQYF
TRBD2 | TRBJ2-5 | 18 | TRBV28 | CASSSIEYGRGFPKTQYF
. | TRBJ2-1 | 15 | TRBV5-6 | CASSGRGRGLVEQFF
TRBD2 | TRBJ2-1 | 14 | TRBV9 | CASSVRTSGGGQFF
. | TRBJ2-1 | 13 | TRBV7-2 | CASSLPYYNEQFF
. | TRBJ2-1 | 13 | TRBV24-1 | CATSLDWSDEQFF
. | TRBJ2-5 | 13 | TRBV7-3 | CASSPGQQETQYF
. | TRBJ2-5 | 13 | TRBV5-1 | CASTRASGETQYF
. | TRBJ2-4 | 14 | TRBV28 | CASSYQTGGNIQYF
. | TRBJ1-1 | 14 | TRBV7-8 | CASSWASGTFQAFF
TRBD1 | TRBJ1-1 | 16 | TRBV12-5 | CASGLSRTGDETEAFF
TRBD2 | TRBJ2-1 | 13 | TRBV28 | CAALTSGGNEQFF
TRBD2 | TRBJ2-7 | 14 | TRBV5-1 | CASSWTSGGYEQYF
TRBD2 | TRBJ2-5 | 17 | TRBV30 | CAWSVRGRGGHQETQYF
TRBD2 | TRBJ2-2 | 16 | TRBV11-2 | CASSPTSGGAPGELFF
TRBD1 | TRBJ2-3 | 16 | TRBV4-1 | CASSQDRDSRTDTQYF
. | TRBJ1-1 | 16 | TRBV28 | CASSSRPDRLNTEAFF
. | TRBJ2-1 | 15 | TRBV4-2 | CASSQGTVVYNEQFF
. | TRBJ2-3 | 16 | TRBV25-1 | CASTPGVAPNTDTQYF
TRBD1 | TRBJ1-5 | 17 | TRBV5-1 | CASSPSPVDREGQPQHF
. | TRBJ2-5 | 15 | TRBV4-3 | CASSPSYRGWETQYF
TRBD1 | TRBJ1-3 | 14 | TRBV5-4 | CASSFGTGGNTIYF
. | TRBJ2-7 | 13 | TRBV28 | CASSFPNTYEQYF
TRBD1 | TRBJ2-7 | 15 | TRBV19 | CASSPQGVSMYEQYF
. | TRBJ2-3 | 13 | TRBV5-4 | CASSGTSTDTQYF